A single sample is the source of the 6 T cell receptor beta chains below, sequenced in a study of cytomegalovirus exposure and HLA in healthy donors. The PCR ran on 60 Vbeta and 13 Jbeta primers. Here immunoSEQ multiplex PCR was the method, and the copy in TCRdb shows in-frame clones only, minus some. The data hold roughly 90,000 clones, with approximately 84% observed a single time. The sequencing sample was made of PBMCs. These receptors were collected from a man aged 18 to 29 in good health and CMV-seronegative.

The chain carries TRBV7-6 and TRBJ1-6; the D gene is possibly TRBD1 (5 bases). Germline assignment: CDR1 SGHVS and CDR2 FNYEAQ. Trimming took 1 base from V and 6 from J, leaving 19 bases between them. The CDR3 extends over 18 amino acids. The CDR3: CASSLVSIGRASNSPLHF. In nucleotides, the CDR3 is TGTGCCAGCAGCTTAGTTTCCATTGGCAGGGCCTCTAATTCACCCCTCCACTTT.

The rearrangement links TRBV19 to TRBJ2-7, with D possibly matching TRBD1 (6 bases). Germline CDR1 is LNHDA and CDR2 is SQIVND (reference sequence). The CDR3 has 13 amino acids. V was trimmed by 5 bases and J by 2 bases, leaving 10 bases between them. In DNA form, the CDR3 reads TGTGCCAGTAGTTCGGGACACCCCTACGAGCAGTACTTC. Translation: CASSSGHPYEQYF.

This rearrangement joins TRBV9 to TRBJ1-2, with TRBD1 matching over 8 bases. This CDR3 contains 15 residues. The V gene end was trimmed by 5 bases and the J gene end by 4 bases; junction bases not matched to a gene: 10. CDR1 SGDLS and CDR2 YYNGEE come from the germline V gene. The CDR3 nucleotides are TGTGCCAGCAGTACAGGGGGAGGTTCCTCCTATGGCTACACCTTC. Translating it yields CASSTGGGSSYGYTF. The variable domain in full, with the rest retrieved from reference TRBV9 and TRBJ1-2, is DSGVTQTPKHLITATGQRVTLRCSPRSGDLSVYWYQQSLDQGLQFLIQYYNGEERAKGNILERFSAQQFPDLHSELNLSSLELGDSALYFCASSTGGGSSYGYTFGSGTRLTVV.

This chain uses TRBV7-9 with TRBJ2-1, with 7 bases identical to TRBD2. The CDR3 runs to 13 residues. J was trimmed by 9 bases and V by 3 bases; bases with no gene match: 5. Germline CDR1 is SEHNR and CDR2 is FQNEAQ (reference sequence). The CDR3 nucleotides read TGTGCCAGCAGCTTGGCTAGCGGCCCTGAGCAGTTCTTC. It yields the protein CASSLASGPEQFF.

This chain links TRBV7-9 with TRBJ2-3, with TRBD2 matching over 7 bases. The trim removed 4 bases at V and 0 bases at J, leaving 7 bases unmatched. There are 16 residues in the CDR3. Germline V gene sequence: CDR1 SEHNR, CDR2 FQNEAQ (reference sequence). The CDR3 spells CASSSRLASSTDTQYF. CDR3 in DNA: TGTGCCAGCAGCTCCCGACTAGCTTCTAGCACAGATACGCAGTATTTT.

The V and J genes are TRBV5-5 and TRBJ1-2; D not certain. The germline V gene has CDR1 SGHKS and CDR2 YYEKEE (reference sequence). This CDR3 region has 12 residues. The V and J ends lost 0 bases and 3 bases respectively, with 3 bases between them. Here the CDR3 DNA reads TGTGCCAGCAGCTTGGCAGACTATGGCTACACCTTC. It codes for CASSLADYGYTF.